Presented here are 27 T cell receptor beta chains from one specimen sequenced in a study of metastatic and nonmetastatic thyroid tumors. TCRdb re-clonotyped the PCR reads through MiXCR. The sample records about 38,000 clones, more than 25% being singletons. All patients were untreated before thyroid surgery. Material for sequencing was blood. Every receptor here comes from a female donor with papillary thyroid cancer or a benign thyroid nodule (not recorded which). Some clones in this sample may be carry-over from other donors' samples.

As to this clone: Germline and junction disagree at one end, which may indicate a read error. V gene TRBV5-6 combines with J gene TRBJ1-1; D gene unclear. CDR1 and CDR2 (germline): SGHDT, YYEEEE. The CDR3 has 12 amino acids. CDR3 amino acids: CASSLARYEAFF. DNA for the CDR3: TGTGCCAGCAGCTTGGCCAGGTACGAAGCCTTCTTT.

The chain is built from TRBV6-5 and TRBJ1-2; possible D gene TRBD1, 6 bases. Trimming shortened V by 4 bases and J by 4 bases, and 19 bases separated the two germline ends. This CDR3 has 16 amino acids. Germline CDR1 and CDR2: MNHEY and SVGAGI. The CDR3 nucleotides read TGTGCCAGCAGTTTTCAGACAGGCGTGGGGAGCTATGGCTACACCTTC. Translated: CASSFQTGVGSYGYTF.

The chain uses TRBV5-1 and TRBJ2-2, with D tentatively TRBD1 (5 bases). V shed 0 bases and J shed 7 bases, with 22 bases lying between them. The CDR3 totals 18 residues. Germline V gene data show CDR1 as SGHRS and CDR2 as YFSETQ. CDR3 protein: CASSLVPLQVSVGGELFF. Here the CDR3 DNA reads TGCGCCAGCAGCTTGGTCCCACTACAGGTATCAGTGGGCGGGGAGCTGTTTTTT.

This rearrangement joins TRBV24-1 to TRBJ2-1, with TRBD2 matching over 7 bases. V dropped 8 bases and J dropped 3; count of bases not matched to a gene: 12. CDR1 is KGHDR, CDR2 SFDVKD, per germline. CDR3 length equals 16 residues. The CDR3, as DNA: TGTGCCACCATCCCCAGCGGGGTGAGGGTCTACAATGAGCAGTTCTTC. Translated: CATIPSGVRVYNEQFF.

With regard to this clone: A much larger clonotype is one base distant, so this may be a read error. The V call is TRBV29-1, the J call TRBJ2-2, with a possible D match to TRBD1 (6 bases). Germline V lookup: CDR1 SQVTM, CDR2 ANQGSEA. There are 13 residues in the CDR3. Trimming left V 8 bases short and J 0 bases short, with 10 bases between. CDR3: CSPYRANTGELFF. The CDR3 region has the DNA TGCAGCCCCTACAGGGCGAACACCGGGGAGCTGTTTTTT.

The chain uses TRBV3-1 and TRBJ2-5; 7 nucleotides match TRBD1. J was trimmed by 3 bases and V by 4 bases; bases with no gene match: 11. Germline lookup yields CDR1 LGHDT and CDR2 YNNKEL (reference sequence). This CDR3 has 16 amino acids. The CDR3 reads CASSLTKTGMEETQYF. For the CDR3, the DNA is TGTGCCAGCAGCCTCACTAAGACAGGGATGGAAGAGACCCAGTACTTC.

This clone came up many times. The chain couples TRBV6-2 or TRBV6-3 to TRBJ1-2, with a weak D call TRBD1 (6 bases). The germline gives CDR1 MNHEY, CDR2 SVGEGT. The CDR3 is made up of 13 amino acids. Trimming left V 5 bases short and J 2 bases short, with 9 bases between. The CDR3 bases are TGTGCCAGCAGTGGGACATCAAACTATGGCTACACCTTC. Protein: CASSGTSNYGYTF.

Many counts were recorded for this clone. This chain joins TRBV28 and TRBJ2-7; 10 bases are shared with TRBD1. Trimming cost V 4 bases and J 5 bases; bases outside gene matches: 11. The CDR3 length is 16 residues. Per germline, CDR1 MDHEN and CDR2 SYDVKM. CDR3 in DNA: TGTGCCAGCAGTTCTAAGGCCTGGGACAGGGGCGACGAGCAGTACTTC. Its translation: CASSSKAWDRGDEQYF.

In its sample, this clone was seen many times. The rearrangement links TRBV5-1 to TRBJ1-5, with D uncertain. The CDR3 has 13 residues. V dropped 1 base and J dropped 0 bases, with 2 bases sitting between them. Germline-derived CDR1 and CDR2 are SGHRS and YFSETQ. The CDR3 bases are TGCGCCAGCAGCTTGAGTAGCAATCAGCCCCAGCATTTT. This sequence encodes CASSLSSNQPQHF.

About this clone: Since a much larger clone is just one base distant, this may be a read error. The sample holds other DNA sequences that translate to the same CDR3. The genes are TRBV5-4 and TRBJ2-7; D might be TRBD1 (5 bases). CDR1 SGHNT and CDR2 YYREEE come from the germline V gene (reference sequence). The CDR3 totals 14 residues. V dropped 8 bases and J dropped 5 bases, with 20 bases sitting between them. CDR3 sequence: CASSLPVQGHEQYF. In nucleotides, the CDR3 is TGTGCCAGTAGCCTACCCGTGCAGGGCCACGAGCAGTACTTC.

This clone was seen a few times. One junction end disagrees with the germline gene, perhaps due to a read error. The CDR3 is CSAAASVISVGEHYF. The CDR3 coding sequence is TGCAGTGCCGCGGCTAGCGTGATTTCTGTGGGGGAGCATTACTTC. V gene TRBV20-1 combines with J gene TRBJ2-7; D is perhaps TRBD2 (6 bases). The germline V gene encodes CDR1 DFQATT and CDR2 SNEGSKA (reference sequence). This CDR3 has 15 amino acids.

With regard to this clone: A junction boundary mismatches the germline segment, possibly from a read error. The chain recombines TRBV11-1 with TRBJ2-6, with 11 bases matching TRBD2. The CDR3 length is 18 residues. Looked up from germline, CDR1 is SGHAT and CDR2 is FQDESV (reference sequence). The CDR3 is CASSRTSGSPSGSNVLTF. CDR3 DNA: TGTGCCAGCAGCCGGACTAGCGGGTCACCCTCTGGGTCCAACGTCCTGACTTTC. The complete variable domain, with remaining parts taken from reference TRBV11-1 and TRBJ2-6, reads EAEVAQSPRYKITEKSQAVAFWCDPISGHATLYWYRQILGQGPELLVQFQDESVVDDSQLPKDRFSAERLKGVDSTLKIQPAELGDSAMYLCASSRTSGSPSGSNVLTFGAGSRLTVL.

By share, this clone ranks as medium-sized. CDR3 nucleotide sequence: TGTGCCAGCTGCCGGGACTGGAGCTTTGATGAGCAGTACTTC. Amino acids: CASCRDWSFDEQYF. This chain links TRBV2 with TRBJ2-7, with D perhaps matching TRBD2 (6 bases). V was clipped by 8 bases and J by 7 bases, with 21 bases between them. The CDR3 is made up of 14 amino acids. Germline V lookup: CDR1 SNHLY, CDR2 FYNNEI.

CDR3 residues: CASSYRRFSSTDTQYF. The CDR3, as DNA: TGTGCCAGCAGTTATAGGAGGTTTTCTAGCACAGATACGCAGTATTTT. The genes are TRBV6-5 and TRBJ2-3, with a tentative D call TRBD2 (5 bases). Per germline, CDR1 MNHEY and CDR2 SVGAGI. CDR3 length equals 16 residues. Trimming took 3 bases from V and 0 from J, leaving 13 bases between them.

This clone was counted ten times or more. DNA for the CDR3: TGTGCCAGTAGTATAAGGAGTGGGACAGGACATGGCTACACCTTC. This encodes CASSIRSGTGHGYTF. V usage is TRBV19 and J usage is TRBJ1-2, with 8 bases matching TRBD1. The germline V gene has CDR1 LNHDA and CDR2 SQIVND (reference sequence). The CDR3 length is 15 residues. V lost 2 bases and J lost 6; bases outside the gene matches: 8. Together with reference TRBV19 and TRBJ1-2, the CDR3 gives the full variable domain: DGGITQSPKYLFRKEGQNVTLSCEQNLNHDAMYWYRQDPGQGLRLIYYSQIVNDFQKGDIAEGYSVSREKKESFPLTVTSAQKNPTAFYLCASSIRSGTGHGYTFGSGTRLTVV.

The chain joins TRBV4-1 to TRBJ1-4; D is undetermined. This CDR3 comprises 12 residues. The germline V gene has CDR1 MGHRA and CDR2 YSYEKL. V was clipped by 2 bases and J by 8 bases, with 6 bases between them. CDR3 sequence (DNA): TGCGCCAGCAGCCAACCATACGAAAAACTGTTTTTT. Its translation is CASSQPYEKLFF.

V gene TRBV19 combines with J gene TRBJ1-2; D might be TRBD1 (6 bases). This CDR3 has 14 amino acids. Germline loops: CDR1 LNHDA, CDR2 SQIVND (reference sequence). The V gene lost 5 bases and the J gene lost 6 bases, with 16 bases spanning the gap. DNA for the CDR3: TGTGCCAGTAGTCCCCTCAACAGGGACCATGGCTACACCTTC. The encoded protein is CASSPLNRDHGYTF.

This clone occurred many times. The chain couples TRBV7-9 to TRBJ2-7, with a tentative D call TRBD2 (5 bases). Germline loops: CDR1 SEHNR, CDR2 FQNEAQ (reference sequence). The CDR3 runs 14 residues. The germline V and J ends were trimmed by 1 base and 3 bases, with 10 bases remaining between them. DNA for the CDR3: TGTGCCAGCAGCTTAGTGGGAGCCCACTACGAGCAGTACTTC. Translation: CASSLVGAHYEQYF.

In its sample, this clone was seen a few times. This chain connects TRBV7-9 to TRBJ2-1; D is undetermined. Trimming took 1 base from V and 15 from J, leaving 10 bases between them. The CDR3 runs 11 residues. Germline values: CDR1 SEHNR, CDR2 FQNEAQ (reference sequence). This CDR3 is CASSLGLHPFF. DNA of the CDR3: TGTGCCAGCAGCTTAGGGTTGCATCCGTTCTTC. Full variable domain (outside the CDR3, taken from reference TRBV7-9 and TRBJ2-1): DTGVSQNPRHKITKRGQNVTFRCDPISEHNRLYWYRQTLGQGPEFLTYFQNEAQLEKSRLLSDRFSAERPKGSFSTLEIQRTEQGDSAMYLCASSLGLHPFFGPGTRLTVL.

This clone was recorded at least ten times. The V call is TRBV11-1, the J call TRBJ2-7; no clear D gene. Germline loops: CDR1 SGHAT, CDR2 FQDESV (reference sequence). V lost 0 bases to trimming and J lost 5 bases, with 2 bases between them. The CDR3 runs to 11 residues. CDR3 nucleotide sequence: TGTGCCAGCAGCTTAGCCCACGAGCAGTACTTC. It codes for CASSLAHEQYF. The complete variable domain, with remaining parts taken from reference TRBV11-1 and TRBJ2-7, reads EAEVAQSPRYKITEKSQAVAFWCDPISGHATLYWYRQILGQGPELLVQFQDESVVDDSQLPKDRFSAERLKGVDSTLKIQPAELGDSAMYLCASSLAHEQYFGPGTRLTVT.

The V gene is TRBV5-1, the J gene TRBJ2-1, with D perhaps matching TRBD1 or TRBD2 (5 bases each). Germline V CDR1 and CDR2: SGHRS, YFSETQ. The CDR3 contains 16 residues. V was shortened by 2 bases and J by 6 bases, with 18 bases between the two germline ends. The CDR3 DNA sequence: TGCGCCAGCAGCTTAGAACAGGTAGCGCGATCCAATGAGCAGTTCTTC. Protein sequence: CASSLEQVARSNEQFF.

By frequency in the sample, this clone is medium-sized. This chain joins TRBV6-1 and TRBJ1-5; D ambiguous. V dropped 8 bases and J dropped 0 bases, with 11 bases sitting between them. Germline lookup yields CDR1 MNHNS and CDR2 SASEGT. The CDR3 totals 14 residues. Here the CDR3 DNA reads TGTGCCAGCTCTGGAACATATAGCAATCAGCCCCAGCATTTT. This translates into CASSGTYSNQPQHF.

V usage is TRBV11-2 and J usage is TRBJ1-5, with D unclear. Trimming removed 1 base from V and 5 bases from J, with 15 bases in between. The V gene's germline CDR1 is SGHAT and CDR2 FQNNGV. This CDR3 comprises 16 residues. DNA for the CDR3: TGTGCCAGCAGCTTAGTCTCCTCATCATCCCATCAGCCCCAGCATTTT. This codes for CASSLVSSSSHQPQHF.

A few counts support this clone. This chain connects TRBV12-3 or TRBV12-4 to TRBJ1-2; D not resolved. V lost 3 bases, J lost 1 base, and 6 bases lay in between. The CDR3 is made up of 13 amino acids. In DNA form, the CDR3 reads TGTGCCAGCAGTTTCGGATATAACTATGGCTACACCTTC. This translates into CASSFGYNYGYTF.

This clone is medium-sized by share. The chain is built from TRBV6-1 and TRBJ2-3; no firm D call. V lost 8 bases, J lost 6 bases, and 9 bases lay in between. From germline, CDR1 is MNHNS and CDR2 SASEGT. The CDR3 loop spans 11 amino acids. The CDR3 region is CASGQTDTQYF. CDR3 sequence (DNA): TGTGCCAGCGGCCAGACGGATACGCAGTATTTT.

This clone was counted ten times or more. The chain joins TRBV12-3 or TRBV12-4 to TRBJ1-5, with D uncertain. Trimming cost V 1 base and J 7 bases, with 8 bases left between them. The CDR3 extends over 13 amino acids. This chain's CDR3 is CASSLGLFQPQHF. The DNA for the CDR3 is TGTGCCAGCAGTTTAGGTCTTTTCCAGCCCCAGCATTTT.

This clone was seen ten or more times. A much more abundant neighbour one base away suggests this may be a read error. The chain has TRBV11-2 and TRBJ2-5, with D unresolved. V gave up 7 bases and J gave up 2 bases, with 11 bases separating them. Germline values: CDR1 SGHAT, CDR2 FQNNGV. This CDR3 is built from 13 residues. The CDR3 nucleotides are TGTGCCAGCAAGAACACGAATCAAGAGACCCAGTACTTC. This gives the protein CASKNTNQETQYF.